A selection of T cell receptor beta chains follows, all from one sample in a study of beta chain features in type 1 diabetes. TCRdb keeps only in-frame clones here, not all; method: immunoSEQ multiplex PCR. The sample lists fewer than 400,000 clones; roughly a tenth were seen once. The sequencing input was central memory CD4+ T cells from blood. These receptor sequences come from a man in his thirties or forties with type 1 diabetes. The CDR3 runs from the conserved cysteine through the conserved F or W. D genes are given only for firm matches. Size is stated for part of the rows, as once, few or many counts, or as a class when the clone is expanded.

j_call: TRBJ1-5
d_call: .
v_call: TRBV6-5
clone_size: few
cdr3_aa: CASSYSLKGNQPQHF
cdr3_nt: TGTGCCAGCAGTTACTCGCTGAAGGGCAATCAGCCCCAGCATTTT

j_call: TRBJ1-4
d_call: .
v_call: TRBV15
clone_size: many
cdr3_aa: CATSRPPDEKLFF
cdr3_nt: TGTGCCACCAGCAGACCCCCGGATGAAAAACTGTTTTTT

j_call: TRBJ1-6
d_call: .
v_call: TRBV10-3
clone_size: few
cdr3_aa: CAITRDTRSPLHF
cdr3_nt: TGTGCCATCACAAGGGACACCAGATCACCCCTCCACTTT

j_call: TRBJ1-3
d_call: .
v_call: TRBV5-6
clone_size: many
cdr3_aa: CASRERGSGNTIYF
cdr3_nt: TGTGCCAGCAGAGAAAGGGGTTCTGGAAACACCATATATTTT

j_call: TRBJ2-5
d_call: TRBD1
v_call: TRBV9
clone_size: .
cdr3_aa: CASSATDRDQETQYF
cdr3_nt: TGTGCCAGCAGCGCCACGGACAGGGACCAAGAGACCCAGTACTTC

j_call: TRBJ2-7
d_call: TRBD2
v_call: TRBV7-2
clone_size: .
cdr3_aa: CASSLALAGGNEQYF
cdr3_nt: TGTGCCAGCAGCTTAGCTCTAGCGGGGGGGAACGAGCAGTACTTC

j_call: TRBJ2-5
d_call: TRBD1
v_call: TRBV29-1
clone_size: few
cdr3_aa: CSVAGTGVESQETQYF
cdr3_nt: TGCAGCGTTGCCGGGACAGGGGTCGAGTCCCAAGAGACCCAGTACTTC

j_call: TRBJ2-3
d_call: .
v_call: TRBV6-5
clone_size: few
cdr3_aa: CASSYSKADTQYF
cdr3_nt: TGTGCCAGCAGTTACTCGAAGGCAGATACGCAGTATTTT

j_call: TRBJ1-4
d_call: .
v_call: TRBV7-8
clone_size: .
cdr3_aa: CASSTRQREKLFF
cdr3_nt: TGTGCCAGCAGCACCCGACAGAGGGAAAAACTGTTTTTT

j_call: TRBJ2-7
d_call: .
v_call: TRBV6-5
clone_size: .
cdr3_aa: CASSYLEARNEQYF
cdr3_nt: TGTGCCAGCAGTTACCTCGAGGCAAGGAACGAGCAGTACTTC

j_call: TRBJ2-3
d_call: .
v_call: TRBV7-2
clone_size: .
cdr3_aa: CASSPRGEGTDTQYF
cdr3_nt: TGTGCCAGCAGCCCTCGAGGGGAAGGTACAGATACGCAGTATTTT

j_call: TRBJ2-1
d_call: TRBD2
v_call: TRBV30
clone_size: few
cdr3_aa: CAWSVGTRYNEQFF
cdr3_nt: TGTGCCTGGAGTGTGGGGACTAGATACAATGAGCAGTTCTTC

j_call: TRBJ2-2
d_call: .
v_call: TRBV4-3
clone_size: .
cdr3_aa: CASSQGLISNTGELFF
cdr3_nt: TGCGCCAGCAGCCAAGGCCTGATAAGCAACACCGGGGAGCTGTTTTTT

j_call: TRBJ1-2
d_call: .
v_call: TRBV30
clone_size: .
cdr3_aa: CATPRGKKGYTF
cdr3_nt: TGTGCCACCCCTCGGGGGAAAAAAGGGTATACCTTC

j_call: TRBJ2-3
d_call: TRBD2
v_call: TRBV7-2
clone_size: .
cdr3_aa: CASSLATTSGGATDTQYF
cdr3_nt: TGTGCCAGCAGCTTAGCGACGACTAGCGGGGGGGCAACAGATACGCAGTATTTT

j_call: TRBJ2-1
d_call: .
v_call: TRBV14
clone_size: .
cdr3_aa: CASSQDWSYEQFF
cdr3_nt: TGTGCCAGCAGCCAAGACTGGAGCTATGAGCAGTTCTTC

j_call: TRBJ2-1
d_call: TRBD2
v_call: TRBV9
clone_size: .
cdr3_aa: CASSVGAGGANEQFF
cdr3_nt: TGTGCCAGCAGCGTAGGGGCGGGGGGAGCTAATGAGCAGTTCTTC

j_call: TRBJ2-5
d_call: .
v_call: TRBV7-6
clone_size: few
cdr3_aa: CASSQQGPQETQYF
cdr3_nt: TGTGCCAGCAGCCAACAGGGTCCCCAAGAGACCCAGTACTTC

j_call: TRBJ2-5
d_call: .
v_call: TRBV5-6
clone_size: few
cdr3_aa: CASSRAAGWETQYF
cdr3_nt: TGTGCCAGCAGCAGAGCGGCAGGGTGGGAGACCCAGTACTTC

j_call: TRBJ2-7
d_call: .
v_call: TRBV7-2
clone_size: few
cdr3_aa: CASSIEGEQYF
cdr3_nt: TGTGCCAGCAGCATCGAGGGCGAGCAGTACTTC

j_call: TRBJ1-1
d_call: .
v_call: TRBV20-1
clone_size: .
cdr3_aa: CSALGPTEAFF
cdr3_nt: TGCAGTGCTTTAGGACCAACTGAAGCTTTCTTT

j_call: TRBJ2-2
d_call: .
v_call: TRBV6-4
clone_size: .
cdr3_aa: CASSDINTGELFF
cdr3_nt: TGTGCCAGCAGTGACATTAACACCGGGGAGCTGTTTTTT

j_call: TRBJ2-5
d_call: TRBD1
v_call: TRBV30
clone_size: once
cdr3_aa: CAWDAGQGRETQYF
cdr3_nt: TGTGCCTGGGACGCCGGACAGGGGAGAGAGACCCAGTACTTC

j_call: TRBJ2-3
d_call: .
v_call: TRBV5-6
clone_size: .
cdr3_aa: CASSLWLEVGTDTQYF
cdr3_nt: TGTGCCAGCAGCTTGTGGCTGGAAGTAGGGACAGATACGCAGTATTTT

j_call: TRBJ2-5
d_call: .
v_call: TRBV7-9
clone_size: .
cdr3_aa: CASSLTRWETQYF
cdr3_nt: TGTGCCAGCAGTCTAACGAGGTGGGAGACCCAGTACTTC

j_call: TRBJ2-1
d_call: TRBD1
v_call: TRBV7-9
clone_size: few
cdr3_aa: CASSKGTGLYNEQFF
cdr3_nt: TGTGCCAGCAGCAAGGGGACAGGACTATACAATGAGCAGTTCTTC

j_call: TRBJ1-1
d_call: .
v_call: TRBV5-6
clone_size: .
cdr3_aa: CASSLEGRGMNTEAFF
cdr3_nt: TGTGCCAGCAGCTTGGAAGGAAGGGGTATGAACACTGAAGCTTTCTTT

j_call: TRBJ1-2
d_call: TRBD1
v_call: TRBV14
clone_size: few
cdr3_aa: CASSQDTGTGAYGYTF
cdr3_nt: TGTGCCAGCAGCCAAGACACGGGGACAGGAGCTTATGGCTACACCTTC

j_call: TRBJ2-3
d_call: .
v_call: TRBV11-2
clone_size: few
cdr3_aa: CASSLINTPTDTQYF
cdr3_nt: TGTGCCAGCAGCTTAATCAATACCCCCACAGATACGCAGTATTTT

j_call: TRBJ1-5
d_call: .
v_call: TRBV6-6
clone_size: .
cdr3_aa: CASSRGPGDQPQHF
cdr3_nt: TGTGCCAGCAGTCGGGGGCCGGGGGATCAGCCCCAGCATTTT

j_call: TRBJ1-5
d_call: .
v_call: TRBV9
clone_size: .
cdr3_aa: CASSWGQGDQPQHF
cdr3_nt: TGTGCCAGCAGCTGGGGGCAGGGTGATCAGCCCCAGCATTTT

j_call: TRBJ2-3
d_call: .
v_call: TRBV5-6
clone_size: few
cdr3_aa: CASSLDSGSTDTQYF
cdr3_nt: TGTGCCAGCAGCTTGGACAGCGGGAGCACAGATACGCAGTATTTT

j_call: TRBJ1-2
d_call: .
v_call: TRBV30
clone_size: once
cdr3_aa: CAWSAQVYDGYTF
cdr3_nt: TGTGCCTGGAGTGCTCAGGTGTACGATGGCTACACCTTC

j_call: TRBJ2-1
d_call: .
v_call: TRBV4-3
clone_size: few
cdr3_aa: CASSQDRLRDEQFF
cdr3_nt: TGCGCCAGCAGCCAAGATCGATTACGGGATGAGCAGTTCTTC

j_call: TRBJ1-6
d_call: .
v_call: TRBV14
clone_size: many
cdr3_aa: CASSRNSGTGNSPLHF
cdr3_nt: TGTGCCAGCAGCCGAAATTCCGGGACGGGAAATTCACCCCTCCACTTT

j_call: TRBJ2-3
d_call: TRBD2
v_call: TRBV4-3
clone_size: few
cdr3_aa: CASSQAAASGRNTQYF
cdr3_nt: TGCGCCAGCAGCCAAGCCGCGGCTAGCGGACGCAATACGCAGTATTTT

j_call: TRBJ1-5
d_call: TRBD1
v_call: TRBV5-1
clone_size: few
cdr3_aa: CASSLGGQGASSPQHF
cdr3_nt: TGCGCCAGCAGCTTGGGCGGACAGGGTGCCTCCTCGCCCCAGCATTTT

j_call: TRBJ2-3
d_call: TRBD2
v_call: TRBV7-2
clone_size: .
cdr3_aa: CASSLTSGGLTDTQYF
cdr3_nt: TGTGCCAGCAGCTTAACTAGCGGGGGCCTCACAGATACGCAGTATTTT

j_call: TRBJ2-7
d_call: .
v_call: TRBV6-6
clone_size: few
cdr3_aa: CASSYSRPGQNYEQYF
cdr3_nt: TGTGCCAGCAGTTACTCGAGGCCGGGGCAGAACTACGAGCAGTACTTC

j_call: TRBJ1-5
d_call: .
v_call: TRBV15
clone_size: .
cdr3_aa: CATSRGKGIGPQHF
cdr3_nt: TGTGCCACCAGCAGAGGAAAGGGGATCGGACCCCAGCATTTT

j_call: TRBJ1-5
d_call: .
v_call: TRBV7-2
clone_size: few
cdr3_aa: CASSTTVTQPQHF
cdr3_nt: TGTGCCAGCAGCACGACAGTCACCCAGCCCCAGCATTTT

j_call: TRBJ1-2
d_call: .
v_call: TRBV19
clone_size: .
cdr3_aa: CASSRTDVGGYTF
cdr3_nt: TGTGCCAGTAGCCGGACGGACGTTGGTGGCTACACCTTC

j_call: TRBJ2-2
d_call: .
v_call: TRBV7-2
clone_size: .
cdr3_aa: CASRLDSSGELFF
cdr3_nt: TGTGCCAGCAGGTTAGACAGTTCCGGGGAGCTGTTTTTT

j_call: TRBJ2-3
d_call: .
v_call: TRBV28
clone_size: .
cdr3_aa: CASSLGVTTDTQYF
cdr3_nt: TGTGCCAGCAGCCTGGGGGTAACCACAGATACGCAGTATTTT

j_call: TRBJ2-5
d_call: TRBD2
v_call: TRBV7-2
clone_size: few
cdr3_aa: CASSATLAGGQETQYF
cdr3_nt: TGTGCCAGCAGCGCCACACTAGCGGGGGGACAAGAGACCCAGTACTTC

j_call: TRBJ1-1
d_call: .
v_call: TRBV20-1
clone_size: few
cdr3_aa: CSAAPGREAFF
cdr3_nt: TGCAGTGCCGCCCCGGGCCGTGAAGCTTTCTTT

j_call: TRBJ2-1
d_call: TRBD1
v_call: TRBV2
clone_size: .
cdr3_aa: CASRRGQVPSNEQFF
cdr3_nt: TGTGCCAGCCGACGGGGACAGGTTCCATCGAATGAGCAGTTCTTC

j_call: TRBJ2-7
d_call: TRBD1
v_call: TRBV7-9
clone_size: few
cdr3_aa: CASSLGAGQGLSVQYF
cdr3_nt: TGTGCCAGCAGCTTAGGAGCCGGACAGGGGTTGTCGGTGCAGTACTTC

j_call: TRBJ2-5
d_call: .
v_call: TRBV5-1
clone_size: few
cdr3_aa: CASSLWSAAAQETQYF
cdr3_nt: TGCGCCAGCAGCTTGTGGTCGGCAGCAGCTCAAGAGACCCAGTACTTC

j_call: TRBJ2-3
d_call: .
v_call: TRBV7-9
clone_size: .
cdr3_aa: CASSRTDSWTQYF
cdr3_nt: TGTGCCAGCAGCCGGACGGACAGTTGGACGCAGTATTTT

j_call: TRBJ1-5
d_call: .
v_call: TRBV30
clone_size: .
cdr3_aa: CAWSTSRNQPQHF
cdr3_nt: TGTGCCTGGAGTACGAGCCGGAATCAGCCCCAGCATTTT

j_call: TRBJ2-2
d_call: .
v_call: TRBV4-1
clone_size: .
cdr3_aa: CASSQGEATGELFF
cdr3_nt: TGCGCCAGCAGCCAAGGCGAAGCCACCGGGGAGCTGTTTTTT

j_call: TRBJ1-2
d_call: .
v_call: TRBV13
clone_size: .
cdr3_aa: CASSSQGGVGGYTF
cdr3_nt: TGTGCCAGCAGCTCACAGGGAGGGGTGGGTGGCTACACCTTC

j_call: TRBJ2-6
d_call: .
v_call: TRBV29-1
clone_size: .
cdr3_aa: CSAVSANVLTF
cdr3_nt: TGCAGCGCCGTCTCGGCCAACGTCCTGACTTTC

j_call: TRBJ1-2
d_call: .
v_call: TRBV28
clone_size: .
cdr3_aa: CASSLGPEGRGGGYTF
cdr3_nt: TGTGCCAGCAGTCTCGGCCCCGAGGGCAGGGGCGGTGGCTACACCTTC